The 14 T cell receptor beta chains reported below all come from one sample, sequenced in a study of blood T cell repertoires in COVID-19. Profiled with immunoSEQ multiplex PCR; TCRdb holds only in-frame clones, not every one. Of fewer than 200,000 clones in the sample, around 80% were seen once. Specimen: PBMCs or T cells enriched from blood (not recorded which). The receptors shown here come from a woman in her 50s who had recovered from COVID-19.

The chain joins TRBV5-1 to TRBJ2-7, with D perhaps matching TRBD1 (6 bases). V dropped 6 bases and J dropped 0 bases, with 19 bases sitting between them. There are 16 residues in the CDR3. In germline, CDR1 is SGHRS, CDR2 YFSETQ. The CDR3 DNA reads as TGCGCCAGCACCAGTACCCCGGAGGACAGCTCCTACGAGCAGTACTTC. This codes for CASTSTPEDSSYEQYF.

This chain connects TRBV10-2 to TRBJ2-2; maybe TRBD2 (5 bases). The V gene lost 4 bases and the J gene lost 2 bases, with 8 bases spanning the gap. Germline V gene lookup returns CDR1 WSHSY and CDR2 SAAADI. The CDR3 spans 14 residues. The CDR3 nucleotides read TGCGCCAGCAGTGGTTCGGGAAACACCGGGGAGCTGTTTTTT. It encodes CASSGSGNTGELFF.

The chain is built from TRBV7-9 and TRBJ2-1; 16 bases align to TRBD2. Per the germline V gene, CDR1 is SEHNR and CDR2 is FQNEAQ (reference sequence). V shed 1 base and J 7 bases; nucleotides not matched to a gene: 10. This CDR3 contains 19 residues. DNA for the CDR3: TGTGCCAGCAGCTTAGGGGGGACTAGCGGGAGGGCCTTCGGTAATGAGCAGTTCTTC. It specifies CASSLGGTSGRAFGNEQFF.

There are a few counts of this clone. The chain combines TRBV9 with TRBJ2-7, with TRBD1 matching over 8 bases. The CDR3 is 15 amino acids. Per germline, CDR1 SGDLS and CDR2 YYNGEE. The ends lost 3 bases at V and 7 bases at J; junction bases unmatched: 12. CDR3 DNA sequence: TGTGCCAGCAGCGGAACGACAGGGGCCACGGGTGAGCAGTACTTC. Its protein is CASSGTTGATGEQYF.

CDR3 DNA: TGTGCCAGCAGCCGGACGTCGGGAAGGACTGAAGCTTTCTTT. Translated, it gives CASSRTSGRTEAFF. The rearrangement uses TRBV6-5 and TRBJ1-1, with no clear D. Per germline, CDR1 MNHEY and CDR2 SVGAGI. The CDR3 consists of 14 residues. The germline V and J ends were trimmed by 6 bases and 5 bases, with 16 bases remaining between them.

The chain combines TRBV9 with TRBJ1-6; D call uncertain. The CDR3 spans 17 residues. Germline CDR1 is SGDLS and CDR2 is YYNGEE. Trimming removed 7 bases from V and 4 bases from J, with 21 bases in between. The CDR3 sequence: CASRTAKAPLYNSPLHF. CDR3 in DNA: TGTGCCAGCCGCACAGCCAAGGCACCCCTTTATAATTCACCCCTCCACTTT.

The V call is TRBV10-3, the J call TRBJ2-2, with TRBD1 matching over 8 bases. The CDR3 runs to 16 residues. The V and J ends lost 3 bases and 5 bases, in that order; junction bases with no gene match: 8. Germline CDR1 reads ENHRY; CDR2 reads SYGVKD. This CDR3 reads CAISDASRDRTGELFF. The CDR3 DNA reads TGTGCCATCAGTGATGCGTCCCGGGACAGGACCGGGGAGCTGTTTTTT.

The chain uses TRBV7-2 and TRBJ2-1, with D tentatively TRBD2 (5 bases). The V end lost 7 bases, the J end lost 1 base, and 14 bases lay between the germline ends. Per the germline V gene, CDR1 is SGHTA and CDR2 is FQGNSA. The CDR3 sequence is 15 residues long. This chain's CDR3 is CASTVLGRSYNEQFF. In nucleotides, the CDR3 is TGTGCCAGCACCGTGCTAGGGAGATCCTACAATGAGCAGTTCTTC.

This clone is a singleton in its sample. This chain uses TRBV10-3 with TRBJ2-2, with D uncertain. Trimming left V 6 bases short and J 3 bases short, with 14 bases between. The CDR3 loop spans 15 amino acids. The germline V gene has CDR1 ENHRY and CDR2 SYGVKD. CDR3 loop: CAIRPGLADTGELFF. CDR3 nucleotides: TGTGCCATCAGGCCCGGGTTAGCTGACACCGGGGAGCTGTTTTTT.

The CDR3 DNA reads TGTGCCAGCAGTACCCGGGGACAGGGTTACAATGAGCAGTTCTTC. This encodes CASSTRGQGYNEQFF. The gene calls are TRBV11-1 and TRBJ2-1; 9 bases map to TRBD1. V was clipped by 6 bases and J by 4 bases; unmatched bases: 7. This CDR3 region has 15 residues. Per the germline V gene, CDR1 is SGHAT and CDR2 is FQDESV (reference sequence).

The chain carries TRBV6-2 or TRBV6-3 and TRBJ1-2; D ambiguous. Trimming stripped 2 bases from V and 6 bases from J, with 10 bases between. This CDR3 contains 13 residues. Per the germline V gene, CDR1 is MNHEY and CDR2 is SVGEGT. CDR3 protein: CASSYGLADGYTF. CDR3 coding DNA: TGTGCCAGCAGTTACGGTCTAGCTGATGGCTACACCTTC.

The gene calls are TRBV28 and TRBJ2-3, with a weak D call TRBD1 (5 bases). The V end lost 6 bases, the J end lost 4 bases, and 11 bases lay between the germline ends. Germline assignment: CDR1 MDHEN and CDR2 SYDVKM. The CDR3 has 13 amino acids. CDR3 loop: CASSASGPDTQYF. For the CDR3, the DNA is TGTGCCAGCAGCGCCTCAGGGCCAGATACGCAGTATTTT.

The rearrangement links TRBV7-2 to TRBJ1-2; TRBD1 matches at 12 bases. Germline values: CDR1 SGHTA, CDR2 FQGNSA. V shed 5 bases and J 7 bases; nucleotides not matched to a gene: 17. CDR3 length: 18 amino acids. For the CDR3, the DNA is TGTGCCAGCAGCCCCTTTGGGACAGGGGGCGCGTGGCGTCTTGGCTACACCTTC. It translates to CASSPFGTGGAWRLGYTF. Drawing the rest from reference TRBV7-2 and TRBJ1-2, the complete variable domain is GAGVSQSPSNKVTEKGKDVELRCDPISGHTALYWYRQSLGQGLEFLIYFQGNSAPDKSGLPSDRFSAERTGGSVSTLTIQRTQQEDSAVYLCASSPFGTGGAWRLGYTFGSGTRLTVV.

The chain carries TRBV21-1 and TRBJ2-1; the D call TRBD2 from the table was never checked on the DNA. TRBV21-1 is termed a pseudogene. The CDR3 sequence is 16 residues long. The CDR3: CASISGTSGSSGEQFF. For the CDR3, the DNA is TGTGCCAGCATATCCGGGACTAGCGGGAGTTCAGGGGAGCAGTTCTTC.